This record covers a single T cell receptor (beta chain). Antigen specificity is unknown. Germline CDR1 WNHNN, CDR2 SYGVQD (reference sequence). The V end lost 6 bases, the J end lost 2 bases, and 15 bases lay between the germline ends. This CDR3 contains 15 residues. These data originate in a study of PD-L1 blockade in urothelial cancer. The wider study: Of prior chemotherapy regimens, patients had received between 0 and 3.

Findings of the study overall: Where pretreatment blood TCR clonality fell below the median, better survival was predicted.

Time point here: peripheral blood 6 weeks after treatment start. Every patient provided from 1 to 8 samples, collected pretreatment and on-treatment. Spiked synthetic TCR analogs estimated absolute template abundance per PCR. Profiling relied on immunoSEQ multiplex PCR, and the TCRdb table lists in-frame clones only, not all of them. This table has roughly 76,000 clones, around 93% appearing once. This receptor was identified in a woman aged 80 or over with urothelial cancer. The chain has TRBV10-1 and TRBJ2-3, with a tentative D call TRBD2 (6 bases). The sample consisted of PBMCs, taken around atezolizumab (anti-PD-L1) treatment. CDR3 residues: CASRPAGPITDTQYF. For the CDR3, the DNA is TGCGCCAGCAGACCGGCGGGACCCATCACAGATACGCAGTATTTT.